These T cell receptor beta chains were read from a single sample in a study of T cell responses to AZD1222 COVID-19 vaccine. Repertoires were generated with immunoSEQ multiplex PCR, while TCRdb's copy carries only in-frame clones and drops some. This table has about 100,000 clones, about 89% appearing once. The specimen was peripheral blood, collected on day 0 of AZD1222 vaccination. All receptors derive from an adult in good health. The CDR3 runs from the conserved cysteine through the conserved F or W. The D gene is left open where the match is weak. Expanded clones are given a class, and other clones once, few, many or no size at all.

clone size | D gene | J gene | V gene | CDR3 protein | CDR3 DNA
NA | NA | TRBJ2-4 | TRBV7-9 | CASSYTRGGKNIQYF | TGTGCCAGCAGCTATACCAGGGGGGGCAAAAACATTCAGTACTTC
NA | NA | TRBJ1-5 | TRBV12-3/TRBV12-4 | CASSPVGSQHF | TGTGCCAGCAGTCCGGTCGGGTCCCAGCATTTT
NA | TRBD1 | TRBJ1-3 | TRBV18 | CASSPSATGGSGNTIYF | TGTGCCAGCTCACCTTCGGCGACAGGGGGCTCTGGAAACACCATATATTTT
NA | NA | TRBJ1-1 | TRBV28 | CASSFRYSRRGAFF | TGTGCCAGCAGTTTCCGTTATTCCCGACGGGGGGCTTTCTTT
NA | NA | TRBJ1-2 | TRBV6-2/TRBV6-3 | CASSTGGRINGYTF | TGTGCCAGCAGCACGGGTGGACGGATCAATGGCTACACCTTC
few | NA | TRBJ1-5 | TRBV12-5 | CASGPEWAQHF | TGTGCTAGTGGTCCAGAATGGGCCCAGCATTTT
NA | TRBD1 | TRBJ1-1 | TRBV6-1 | CASSEGAGGTEAFF | TGTGCCAGCAGTGAAGGTGCAGGGGGGACTGAAGCTTTCTTT
NA | NA | TRBJ2-7 | TRBV19 | CASSITGISYEQYF | TGTGCCAGTAGTATAACAGGGATCAGCTACGAGCAGTACTTC
NA | NA | TRBJ2-7 | TRBV5-5 | CASSNGPVYEQYF | TGTGCCAGCAGCAACGGTCCCGTCTACGAGCAGTACTTC
NA | TRBD2 | TRBJ2-7 | TRBV10-3 | CAISPGGQGSYEQYF | TGTGCCATCAGTCCGGGGGGGCAGGGATCCTACGAGCAGTACTTC
NA | TRBD2 | TRBJ2-3 | TRBV4-1 | CASSQEFIGLAGGPSTDTQYF | TGCGCCAGCAGCCAAGAATTTATCGGGCTAGCGGGAGGCCCTAGCACAGATACGCAGTATTTT
NA | TRBD1 | TRBJ1-2 | TRBV19 | CASRFRQGGGYTF | TGTGCCAGTAGATTCCGACAGGGAGGTGGCTACACCTTC
NA | TRBD1 | TRBJ2-1 | TRBV28 | CASSLFIPGQGEQFF | TGTGCCAGCAGTTTATTCATCCCGGGACAGGGGGAGCAGTTCTTC
NA | NA | TRBJ1-5 | TRBV27 | CASSTRGAGGSPQHF | TGTGCCAGCAGTACCCGGGGAGCTGGAGGATCTCCCCAGCATTTT
NA | TRBD1 | TRBJ1-2 | TRBV23-1 | CASSAAPHRGGYTF | TGCGCCAGCAGCGCCGCACCCCACAGGGGCGGCTACACCTTC
NA | NA | TRBJ2-1 | TRBV11-3 | CASSFGGTYNEQFF | TGTGCCAGCAGCTTCGGGGGAACCTACAATGAGCAGTTCTTC
NA | TRBD2 | TRBJ2-2 | TRBV27 | CASSLSGLAGGRLFF | TGTGCCAGCAGTTTATCGGGACTAGCGGGAGGGAGGCTGTTTTTT
NA | NA | TRBJ1-4 | TRBV21-1 | CASSKNEDRGGEKLFF | TGTGCCAGCAGCAAAAATGAAGACAGGGGTGGTGAAAAACTGTTTTTT
many | TRBD1 | TRBJ1-1 | TRBV2 | CASNWDRGRPEAFF | TGTGCCAGCAACTGGGACAGGGGAAGGCCTGAAGCTTTCTTT
NA | NA | TRBJ2-5 | TRBV15 | CATSRDGGFSGAQYF | TGTGCCACCAGCAGAGATGGAGGGTTCTCGGGGGCCCAGTACTTC
NA | NA | TRBJ2-3 | TRBV2 | CASKHPGETAGKEDF | TGTGCCAGCAAACACCCCGGGGAAACCGCAGGGAAAGAGGATTTT
NA | NA | TRBJ1-6 | TRBV6-5 | CASSYWGRQGSPLHF | TGTGCCAGCAGTTACTGGGGACGTCAGGGTTCACCCCTCCACTTT
NA | NA | TRBJ1-5 | TRBV4-1 | CASSQVARASGNQPQHF | TGCGCCAGCAGCCAAGTGGCCAGAGCTTCTGGCAATCAGCCCCAGCATTTT
NA | NA | TRBJ2-2 | TRBV27 | CASSLNRFPGTGELFF | TGTGCCAGCAGTTTAAATCGATTCCCAGGCACCGGGGAGCTGTTTTTT
NA | NA | TRBJ1-1 | TRBV27 | CASSLSDMNTEAFF | TGTGCCAGCAGTTTATCGGACATGAACACTGAAGCTTTCTTT
NA | NA | TRBJ2-1 | TRBV4-1 | CASSPVGTINEQFF | TGCGCCAGCAGCCCAGTCGGGACCATCAATGAGCAGTTCTTC
NA | NA | TRBJ2-3 | TRBV2 | CASSEQAGDTDTQYF | TGTGCCAGCAGTGAACAGGCCGGCGACACAGATACGCAGTATTTT